The next 27 T cell receptor beta chains were all read from a single sample in a study of cytomegalovirus exposure and HLA in healthy donors. The PCR contained 60 Vbeta and 13 Jbeta primers. The data were produced by immunoSEQ multiplex PCR, yet TCRdb's version contains in-frame clones alone and is incomplete. The repertoire holds 150,000 to 200,000 clones, 75% to 90% seen once, with 1% in the top ten. The sequenced sample was PBMCs. These receptors came from a boy between 2 and 15 years old in good health and CMV-seronegative.

Details on this clone: This sample also contains other DNA sequences that code for the same CDR3. The chain links TRBV2 to TRBJ2-1; tentative D call: TRBD2 (6 bases). V was shortened by 9 bases and J by 0 bases, with 21 bases between the two germline ends. The CDR3 sequence is 17 residues long. Germline V lookup: CDR1 SNHLY, CDR2 FYNNEI. This CDR3 is CASSIRGIADSYNEQFF. As DNA, the CDR3 is TGTGCCAGTAGCATCCGGGGGATAGCAGACTCCTACAATGAGCAGTTCTTC.

The rearrangement links TRBV28 to TRBJ2-2; D might be TRBD1 (5 bases). With 7 bases removed from V and 7 bases from J, the gap between germline ends came to 25 bases. This CDR3 has 17 amino acids. Germline V lookup: CDR1 MDHEN, CDR2 SYDVKM. The CDR3 reads CASIGYTASPGYGELFF. The CDR3 DNA follows: TGTGCCAGCATAGGGTACACCGCTTCCCCAGGGTACGGGGAGCTGTTTTTT.

The chain combines TRBV28 with TRBJ1-5; 7 positions agree with TRBD1. Germline V lookup: CDR1 MDHEN, CDR2 SYDVKM. The CDR3 sequence is 16 residues long. V lost 6 bases and J lost 4; bases outside the gene matches: 12. Here the CDR3 reads CASSDTPRDRNQPQHF. CDR3 bases: TGTGCCAGCAGCGACACTCCCCGGGACAGAAATCAGCCCCAGCATTTT.

The V and J genes are TRBV5-4 and TRBJ2-1, with 9 positions matching TRBD1. Germline V lookup: CDR1 SGHNT, CDR2 YYREEE (reference sequence). Trimming cost V 4 bases and J 7 bases; bases outside gene matches: 6. CDR3 length equals 14 residues. The CDR3 here is CASSLDRGKNEQFF. CDR3 in DNA: TGTGCCAGCAGCCTGGACAGGGGAAAAAATGAGCAGTTCTTC.

V usage is TRBV6-1 and J usage is TRBJ1-2; D is uncertain. Germline-derived CDR1 and CDR2 are MNHNS and SASEGT. The CDR3 is 15 amino acids. V lost 6 bases and J lost 4, with 18 bases in between. The CDR3 reads CASSTQKRSAYGYTF. The CDR3 DNA follows: TGTGCCAGCAGCACTCAGAAGCGGTCTGCCTATGGCTACACCTTC.

J is TRBJ2-5 and V is TRBV5-4; 7 positions match TRBD2. Per the germline V gene, CDR1 is SGHNT and CDR2 is YYREEE (reference sequence). The V gene end was trimmed by 2 bases and the J gene end by 1 base; junction bases not matched to a gene: 8. This CDR3 has 16 residues. The CDR3 here is CASSFGGSSSQETQYF. CDR3 nucleotides: TGTGCCAGCAGCTTCGGGGGGAGTTCATCCCAAGAGACCCAGTACTTC.

This clone was seen more than once but under ten times. The sample contains more than one DNA sequence encoding this CDR3. The V gene is TRBV25-1, the J gene TRBJ1-3; tentatively, D is TRBD1 (6 bases). The ends were cut back, 1 base at V and 4 bases at J, with 8 bases in the middle. The CDR3 length is 14 residues. CDR1 and CDR2 from the germline V gene are MGHDK and SYGVNS. The DNA for the CDR3 is TGTGCCAGCAGTGAATTGGGGGCGGGAAACACCATATATTTT. It encodes CASSELGAGNTIYF.

The chain has TRBV28 and TRBJ2-1, with 11 positions matching TRBD2. The germline V gene encodes CDR1 MDHEN and CDR2 SYDVKM. The CDR3 spans 17 residues. V shed 1 base, J shed 6 bases, and the junction held 8 bases outside the gene matches. Written as DNA, the CDR3 is TGTGCCAGCAGTTTATATAGCGGGGGGGCTCGCGGCAATGAGCAGTTCTTC. It codes for CASSLYSGGARGNEQFF.

The V and J genes are TRBV10-2 and TRBJ2-3; TRBD2 matches at 7 bases. Germline V gives CDR1 WSHSY, CDR2 SAAADI. V shed 0 bases, J shed 1 base, and the junction held 4 bases outside the gene matches. The CDR3 is 16 residues long. The CDR3 loop reads CASSESSRGGTDTQYF. The DNA for the CDR3 is TGCGCCAGCAGTGAGTCGAGCCGGGGGGGCACAGATACGCAGTATTTT.

This clone was observed a single time. The CDR3 loop is CSVAREGANVLTF. The CDR3 DNA follows: TGCAGCGTTGCTCGCGAGGGGGCCAACGTCCTGACTTTC. The J gene is TRBJ2-6, the V gene TRBV29-1, with no clear D. Germline V CDR1 and CDR2: SQVTM, ANQGSEA. The V end was cut by 4 bases, the J end by 4 bases, with 8 bases between. The CDR3 is 13 amino acids.

This chain uses TRBV2 with TRBJ2-3; 10 nucleotides align to TRBD1. Germline values: CDR1 SNHLY, CDR2 FYNNEI. The trim removed 5 bases at V and 4 bases at J, leaving 3 bases unmatched. The CDR3 is 14 residues long. CDR3 loop: CASSLTGGPDTQYF. CDR3 DNA: TGTGCCAGCAGTTTGACAGGGGGCCCAGATACGCAGTATTTT.

The rearrangement links TRBV9 to TRBJ1-2, with D unclear. Germline V gene data show CDR1 as SGDLS and CDR2 as YYNGEE. CDR3 size: 15 residues. Trimming took 0 bases from V and 3 from J, leaving 12 bases between them. The CDR3, as DNA: TGTGCCAGCAGCGTAGATGGCCCGCCTCACTATGGCTACACCTTC. Its translation: CASSVDGPPHYGYTF. Drawing the rest from reference TRBV9 and TRBJ1-2, the complete variable domain is DSGVTQTPKHLITATGQRVTLRCSPRSGDLSVYWYQQSLDQGLQFLIQYYNGEERAKGNILERFSAQQFPDLHSELNLSSLELGDSALYFCASSVDGPPHYGYTFGSGTRLTVV.

The rearrangement links TRBV6-5 to TRBJ2-3, with D possibly TRBD1 on 6 matching bases. With 6 bases removed from V and 2 bases from J, the gap between germline ends came to 15 bases. This CDR3 is 15 amino acids long. The germline V gene encodes CDR1 MNHEY and CDR2 SVGAGI. The CDR3 nucleotides read TGTGCCAGCAGCCGCCGAGACAGGATCACAGATACGCAGTATTTT. Its protein product is CASSRRDRITDTQYF.

The gene calls are TRBV30 and TRBJ1-1, with D possibly being TRBD1 (6 bases). The CDR3 has 13 residues. V lost 0 bases and J 9 bases, leaving 14 bases between the germline ends. The V gene's germline CDR1 is GTSNPN and CDR2 SVGIG (reference sequence). The CDR3 coding sequence is TGTGCCTGGAGTGTCGGGGGGCGCGTCAAAGCTTTCTTT. Protein: CAWSVGGRVKAFF.

This CDR3 reads CASICLDLAGGYYEQYF. CDR3 DNA sequence: TGTGCCAGCATCTGCCTCGATCTAGCGGGAGGTTACTACGAGCAGTACTTC. The chain joins TRBV21-1 to TRBJ2-7; the table calls TRBD2, which could not be checked here. TRBV21-1 is a listed pseudogene. The CDR3 has 17 amino acids.

Written as DNA, the CDR3 is TGTGCCAGCAGTTCCTCGCTAGGAGGAGGCCAAGAGACCCAGTACTTC. Protein sequence: CASSSSLGGGQETQYF. This chain connects TRBV6-6 to TRBJ2-5; maybe TRBD2 (5 bases). Germline assignment: CDR1 MNHNY and CDR2 SVGAGI (reference sequence). V was cut by 4 bases and J by 1 base, with 16 bases left in between. CDR3 length: 16 amino acids.

This rearrangement joins TRBV2 to TRBJ1-4, with D possibly TRBD1 on 6 matching bases. V lost 6 bases to trimming and J lost 4 bases, with 18 bases between them. The CDR3 runs to 16 residues. Per germline, CDR1 SNHLY and CDR2 FYNNEI. CDR3 protein: CASRDDTGQINEKLFF. The CDR3 region has the DNA TGTGCCAGCAGGGACGATACGGGACAAATTAATGAAAAACTGTTTTTT.

In the case of this clone: One end of the junction does not line up with germline, which may come from a read error. The chain uses TRBV7-9 and TRBJ2-2, with D perhaps matching TRBD2 (5 bases). The CDR3 length is 12 residues. Germline assignment: CDR1 SEHNR and CDR2 FQNEAQ (reference sequence). The DNA of the CDR3 is TGTTCCAGCAGCTTAGATTTCGGGAAGATGTTTTTT. The encoded protein is CSSSLDFGKMFF.

This sequence joins TRBV6-6 and TRBJ2-7; TRBD2 is a possible D gene (6 bases). The V gene lost 4 bases and the J gene lost 0 bases, with 16 bases spanning the gap. The V gene's germline CDR1 is MNHNY and CDR2 SVGAGI (reference sequence). The CDR3 contains 16 residues. DNA of the CDR3: TGTGCCAGCAGTTCCTCAGGAAGCGGGCCCTCCTACGAGCAGTACGTC. Translation gives CASSSSGSGPSYEQYV.

J is TRBJ2-7 and V is TRBV7-9; 8 bases map to TRBD1. V was clipped by 6 bases and J by 3 bases; unmatched bases: 4. Per germline, CDR1 SEHNR and CDR2 FQNEAQ (reference sequence). CDR3 length: 13 residues. CDR3 coding DNA: TGTGCCAGCAGAACTACAGGGGGCTACGAGCAGTACTTC. Translated: CASRTTGGYEQYF.

The chain joins TRBV7-2 to TRBJ1-1, with 7 bases matching TRBD1. V was clipped by 5 bases and J by 1 base; unmatched bases: 7. The CDR3 extends over 15 amino acids. CDR1 is SGHTA, CDR2 FQGNSA, per germline. The CDR3 sequence is CASSRDSHSNTEAFF. The DNA for the CDR3 is TGTGCCAGCAGCCGGGACAGCCATTCGAACACTGAAGCTTTCTTT.

The sample holds a few counts of this clone. The gene calls are TRBV5-1 and TRBJ2-2; TRBD2 is a possible D gene (5 bases). Germline V CDR1 and CDR2: SGHRS, YFSETQ. V dropped 3 bases and J dropped 5 bases, with 8 bases sitting between them. This CDR3 comprises 13 residues. CDR3 residues: CASSSTSTGELFF. For the CDR3, the DNA is TGCGCCAGCAGCTCCACTAGTACCGGGGAGCTGTTTTTT.

The chain couples TRBV6-4 to TRBJ2-7; a possible D gene is TRBD1 (5 bases). The CDR3 has 17 residues. V lost 10 bases and J lost 2, with 27 bases in between. Germline lookup yields CDR1 MRHNA and CDR2 SNTAGT. The CDR3 nucleotides are TGTGCCAACATAAAAACGGTGGGCAGGGTAGGCACCTACGAGCAGTACTTC. Translation gives CANIKTVGRVGTYEQYF.

J is TRBJ1-4 and V is TRBV28, with TRBD1 as a possible D gene (6 bases). Germline assignment: CDR1 MDHEN and CDR2 SYDVKM. The V end lost 4 bases, the J end lost 7 bases, and 13 bases lay between the germline ends. The CDR3 covers 14 residues. CDR3 sequence (DNA): TGTGCCAGCAGTTACAGGGACCTCGGTGAAAAACTGTTTTTT. Amino acid sequence: CASSYRDLGEKLFF. The entire variable domain, with the rest obtained from reference TRBV28 and TRBJ1-4, is as follows: DVKVTQSSRYLVKRTGEKVFLECVQDMDHENMFWYRQDPGLGLRLIYFSYDVKMKEKGDIPEGYSVSREKKERFSLILESASTNQTSMYLCASSYRDLGEKLFFGSGTQLSVL.

The chain couples TRBV13 to TRBJ1-2; 7 bases fit TRBD1. V was pared by 5 bases and J by 4 bases, with 7 bases of the junction left unmatched. This CDR3 is 14 amino acids long. The V gene's germline CDR1 is PRHDT and CDR2 FYEKMQ (reference sequence). The CDR3 region has the DNA TGTGCCAGCAGCCAGGGGGTCCAGGTCTATGGCTACACCTTC. Residues: CASSQGVQVYGYTF. The whole variable domain, filled in from reference TRBV13 and TRBJ1-2, reads AAGVIQSPRHLIKEKRETATLKCYPIPRHDTVYWYQQGPGQDPQFLISFYEKMQSDKGSIPDRFSAQQFSDYHSELNMSSLELGDSALYFCASSQGVQVYGYTFGSGTRLTVV.

This clone was seen only once. V and J are TRBV25-1 and TRBJ2-3, with 7 positions matching TRBD1. The CDR3 contains 17 residues. In germline, CDR1 is MGHDK, CDR2 SYGVNS. J gave up 4 bases and V 0 bases, and 10 bases lay outside the gene matches. CDR3 sequence: CASSEYTETGWPDTQYF. The CDR3 bases are TGTGCCAGCAGTGAATATACCGAGACAGGGTGGCCAGATACGCAGTATTTT.

A single count supports this clone. The V call is TRBV27, the J call TRBJ1-1; unclear D gene. The germline CDR1 and CDR2 sequences are MNHEY and SMNVEV (reference sequence). There are 14 residues in the CDR3. V lost 5 bases to trimming and J lost 3 bases, with 13 bases between them. In DNA, the CDR3 is TGTGCCAGCAGTCCCCTCGGGAGGGACACTGAAGCTTTCTTT. It is translated as CASSPLGRDTEAFF.